This TCR beta chain derives from a study of T cells in Graves' hyperthyroidism and ophthalmopathy. Germline V lookup: CDR1 SGHTA, CDR2 FQGTGA. V shed 8 bases and J 6 bases; nucleotides not matched to a gene: 2. The CDR3 has 13 residues. The source material, RNA transcripts, was used to amplify TCR beta CDR3 regions. During a first-round RT-PCR of the TCR CDR3, the HTBI primer set was used. TCRdb called the multiplex PCR reads again in MiXCR, with one record for every CDR3 protein. The data hold 540,000 or so distinct CDR3 sequences, with 46% observed a single time. The sample holds many counts of this clonotype.

Sequencing was done on a sample of peripheral blood or thyroid tissue (not recorded which). J is TRBJ1-6 and V is TRBV7-3; 9 bases agree with TRBD1. This receptor was identified in an adult woman with Graves' disease, either hyperthyroidism or ophthalmopathy (not recorded which). The DNA for the CDR3 is TGTGCCAGCCAGGGACAGGGTAATTCACCCCTCCACTTT. As protein: CASQGQGNSPLHF.